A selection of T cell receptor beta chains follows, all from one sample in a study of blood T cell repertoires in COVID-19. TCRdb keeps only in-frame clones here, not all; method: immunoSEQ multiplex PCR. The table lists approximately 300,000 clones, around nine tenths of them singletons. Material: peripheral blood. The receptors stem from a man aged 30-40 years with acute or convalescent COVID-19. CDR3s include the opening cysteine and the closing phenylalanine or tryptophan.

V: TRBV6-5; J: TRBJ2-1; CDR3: CASSSGNEQFF
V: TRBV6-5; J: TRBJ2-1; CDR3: CASRAFGLDEQFF
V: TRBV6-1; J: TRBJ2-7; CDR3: CASSEPGPGVYF
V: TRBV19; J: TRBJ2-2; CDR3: CASRTPGDTGELFF
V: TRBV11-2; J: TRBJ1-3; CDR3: CASSLAGKSSGNTIYF
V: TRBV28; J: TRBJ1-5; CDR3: CASSLRSWTGYHQPQHF
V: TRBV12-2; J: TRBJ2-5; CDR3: CASRFQREGETQYF
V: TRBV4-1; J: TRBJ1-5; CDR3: CASSQDVRQWNQPQHF
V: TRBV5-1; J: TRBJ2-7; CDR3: CASSRGGNLYEQYF
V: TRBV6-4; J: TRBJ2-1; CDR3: CASSLLAGGVNEQFF
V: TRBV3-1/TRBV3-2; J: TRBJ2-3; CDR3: CASSQDTDTLTDTQYF
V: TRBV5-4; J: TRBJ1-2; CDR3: CASHTTRADYGYTF
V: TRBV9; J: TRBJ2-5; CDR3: CASSFQTSAQETQYF
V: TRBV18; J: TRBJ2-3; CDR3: CASSPVGGALTDTQYF
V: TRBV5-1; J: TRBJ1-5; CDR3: CASSRDSPNQPQHF
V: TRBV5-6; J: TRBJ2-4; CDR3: CASSSDGGRGIQYF
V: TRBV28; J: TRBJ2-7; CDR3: CASSFRDSSYEQYF
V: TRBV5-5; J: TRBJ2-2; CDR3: CASSSGQGVPGELFF
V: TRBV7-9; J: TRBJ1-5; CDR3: CASSFAGRGNQPQHF
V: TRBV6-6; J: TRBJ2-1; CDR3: CASRIPQGNNEQFF
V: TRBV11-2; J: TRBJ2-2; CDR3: CASSGLRGGRWTGELFF
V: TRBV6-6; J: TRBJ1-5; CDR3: CASSYFSRGANQPQHF
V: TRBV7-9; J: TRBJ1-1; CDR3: CASSLGTGGVLGTEAFF
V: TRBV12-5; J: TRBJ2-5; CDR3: CASGLGTGPETQYF
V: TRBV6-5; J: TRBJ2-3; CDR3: CATMDRESDTQYF
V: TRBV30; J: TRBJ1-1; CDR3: CAWSVLGWGRDEAFF
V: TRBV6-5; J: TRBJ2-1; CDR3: CASSSFPSYNEQFF
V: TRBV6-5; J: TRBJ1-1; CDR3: CASSVLAGNEAFF
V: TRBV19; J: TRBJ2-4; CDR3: CASSIWASGGEGIQYF
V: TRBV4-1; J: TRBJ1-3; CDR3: CASSQRLDGNTIYF
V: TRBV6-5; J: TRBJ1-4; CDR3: CASSSGDRPDEKLFF
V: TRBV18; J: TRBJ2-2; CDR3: CASSPLVRGYNTGELFF
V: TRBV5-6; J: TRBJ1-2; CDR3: CASSLVERGLHYGYTF
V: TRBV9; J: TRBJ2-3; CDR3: CASSVMGLSTDTQYF
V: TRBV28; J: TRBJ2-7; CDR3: CASSLFRRTYEQYF
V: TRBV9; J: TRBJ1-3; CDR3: CASSTPSGNTIYF
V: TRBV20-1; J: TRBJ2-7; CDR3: CSARVRGPEYF
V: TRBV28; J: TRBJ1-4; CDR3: CASSQNEKLFF
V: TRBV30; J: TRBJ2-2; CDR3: CSTQRTGTLNTGELFF
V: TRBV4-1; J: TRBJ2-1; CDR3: CASSQVGGKNEQFF
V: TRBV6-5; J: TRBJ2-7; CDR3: CASSVRTGIGHEQYF
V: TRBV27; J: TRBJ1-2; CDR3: CASSLSGTGLNYGYTF
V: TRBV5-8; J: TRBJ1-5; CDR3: CASTGQGGLGNQPQHF
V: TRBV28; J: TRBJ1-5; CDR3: CASSRGTSSQPQHF
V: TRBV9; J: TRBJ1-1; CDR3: CASSPAGTEAFF
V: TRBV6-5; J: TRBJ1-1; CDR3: CASSRTRGTEAFF
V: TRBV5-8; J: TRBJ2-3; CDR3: CASSLYRLAGVPDTQYF
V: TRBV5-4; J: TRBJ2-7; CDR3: CASSKGTGALGEQYF
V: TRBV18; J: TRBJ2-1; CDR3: CASSPFSFSGGLGEQFF
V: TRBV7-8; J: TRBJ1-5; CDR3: CASSLALHRSNQPQHF
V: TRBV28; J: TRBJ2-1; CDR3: CASSRRSGGLYNEQFF
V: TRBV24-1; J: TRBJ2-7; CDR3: CATSEPLQGLSTYEQYF
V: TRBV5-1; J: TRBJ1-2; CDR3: CASSVQGGAYTF
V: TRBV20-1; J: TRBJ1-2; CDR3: CSATLGGYTF